Sequencing of this TCR beta chain was carried out in a study of breast tumors, draining lymph nodes, adjacent tissues. This CDR3 is built from 14 residues. V gave up 1 base and J gave up 4 bases; unmatched junction bases: 0. Germline CDR1 and CDR2: SGHTA and FQGNSA. TCRdb ran MiXCR on the multiplex PCR reads and lists one entry per CDR3 protein. This repertoire shows 25,000 to 40,000 distinct CDR3 sequences, about 63% found once; its top ten account for roughly 18%. The V and J genes are TRBV7-2 and TRBJ2-2, with 7 bases aligning to TRBD1. The clonotype was recovered from a female donor with breast cancer. Some clones in this sample may be carry-over from other donors' samples. The sample comprised breast tumor tissue. In DNA, the CDR3 is TGTGCCAGCAGCTTAGACAGGGGCACCGGGGAGCTGTTTTTT. This sequence encodes CASSLDRGTGELFF.